The 10 T cell receptor beta chains in this list originate from one sample, sequenced in a study of OX40 agonist ivuxolimab in advanced cancers. Library preparation used the immunoSEQ multiplex PCR assay. Sourced from immuneACCESS, this table was stored by TCRdb with only in-frame sequences that have V and J called. A share of the clones is absent; for the studies checked, an unresolved V gene accounts for under half, and the remainder has no known explanation. The sample profile shows 20,000 to 25,000 clones; about nine tenths of them were found once. Almost 50% of the sample lies in the top ten. Sequencing was performed on CD4+ or CD8+ T cells sorted from blood, taken in a trial of the OX40 agonist ivuxolimab. The receptors come from an adult with an advanced solid tumor such as melanoma, head and neck, liver or kidney cancer.

The chain links TRBV11-2 to TRBJ1-3; D is uncertain. Deletions cut 0 bases from V and 0 bases from J, with 15 bases between. CDR1 is SGHAT, CDR2 FQNNGV, per germline. The CDR3 has 18 residues. For the CDR3, the DNA is TGTGCCAGCAGCTTAGAATTAGCCGGACGTAACTCTGGAAACACCATATATTTT. Translation: CASSLELAGRNSGNTIYF.

The chain has TRBV6-5 and TRBJ1-1, with D possibly being TRBD1 (6 bases). The germline gives CDR1 MNHEY, CDR2 SVGAGI. Between the trimmed V and J ends, which lost 0 bases and 5 bases, there was a span of 7 bases. This CDR3 spans 13 amino acids. The CDR3 sequence is CASSYSRGTEAFF. For the CDR3, the DNA is TGTGCCAGCAGTTACTCGAGGGGGACTGAAGCTTTCTTT.

The V and J genes are TRBV28 and TRBJ1-1; D gene unclear. V dropped 4 bases and J dropped 2 bases, with 14 bases sitting between them. The germline CDR1 and CDR2 sequences are MDHEN and SYDVKM. CDR3 length: 15 amino acids. The CDR3 region is CASSSPGDHNTEAFF. The CDR3 region has the DNA TGTGCCAGCAGTTCACCGGGAGACCACAACACTGAAGCTTTCTTT.

This clone was found once. V usage is TRBV10-1 and J usage is TRBJ2-4; D remains unclear. CDR1 is WNHNN, CDR2 SYGVQD, per germline (reference sequence). This CDR3 comprises 12 residues. The CDR3 sequence: CALWSPENIQYF. The DNA of the CDR3 is TGCGCTCTCTGGAGTCCGGAAAACATTCAGTACTTC.

V usage is TRBV10-1 and J usage is TRBJ2-2; D is possibly TRBD2 (6 bases). CDR1 is WNHNN, CDR2 SYGVQD, per germline (reference sequence). V lost 2 bases to trimming and J lost 6 bases, with 10 bases between them. The CDR3 runs 14 residues. CDR3 loop: CASSEGPGAGELFF. The DNA for the CDR3 is TGCGCCAGCAGTGAGGGTCCGGGGGCCGGGGAGCTGTTTTTT.

This clone was recorded once. The chain uses TRBV10-3 and TRBJ1-1; D is possibly TRBD1 (5 bases). There are 15 residues in the CDR3. The V gene lost 4 bases and the J gene lost 0 bases, with 12 bases spanning the gap. Germline loops: CDR1 ENHRY, CDR2 SYGVKD. This CDR3 reads CAISGGRGLNTEAFF. The DNA for the CDR3 is TGTGCCATCAGTGGGGGGAGGGGATTGAACACTGAAGCTTTCTTT.

This rearrangement joins TRBV19 to TRBJ1-5; D is undetermined. Trimming left V 4 bases short and J 5 bases short, with 9 bases between. The CDR3 length is 13 residues. The germline V gene has CDR1 LNHDA and CDR2 SQIVND (reference sequence). The CDR3 DNA reads TGTGCCAGTAGTACCCAGGTCGATCAGCCCCAGCATTTT. This gives the protein CASSTQVDQPQHF.

This clone showed up just once. V and J are TRBV29-1 and TRBJ2-4; no definite D call. V gave up 3 bases and J gave up 7 bases, with 25 bases separating them. The CDR3 is 17 residues long. Germline V gene data show CDR1 as SQVTM and CDR2 as ANQGSEA. The chain's CDR3 is CSVDIGQSSPFGNIQYF. The CDR3 DNA sequence: TGCAGCGTTGACATCGGCCAGTCATCCCCGTTCGGGAACATTCAGTACTTC. Filled out from reference TRBV29-1 and TRBJ2-4, the complete variable domain reads SAVISQKPSRDICQRGTSLTIQCQVDSQVTMMFWYRQQPGQSLTLIATANQGSEATYESGFVIDKFPISRPNLTFSTLTVSNMSPEDSSIYLCSVDIGQSSPFGNIQYFGAGTRLSVL.

V is TRBV9 and J is TRBJ2-1; TRBD1 or TRBD2 may be the D gene (6 bases each). V lost 3 bases and J lost 7, with 20 bases in between. Germline lookup yields CDR1 SGDLS and CDR2 YYNGEE. This CDR3 is 16 amino acids long. CDR3 amino acids: CASSGRTTRDTNEQFF. Written as DNA, the CDR3 is TGTGCCAGCAGCGGACGGACTACGCGGGACACGAATGAGCAGTTCTTC. Drawing the rest from reference TRBV9 and TRBJ2-1, the complete variable domain is DSGVTQTPKHLITATGQRVTLRCSPRSGDLSVYWYQQSLDQGLQFLIQYYNGEERAKGNILERFSAQQFPDLHSELNLSSLELGDSALYFCASSGRTTRDTNEQFFGPGTRLTVL.

The chain carries TRBV7-6 and TRBJ2-5; D may be TRBD1 or TRBD2 (5 bases each). Gene TRBJ2-7 matches the end of the DNA better, so the J call may be wrong. Germline CDR1 SGHVS, CDR2 FNYEAQ. This CDR3 spans 15 amino acids. DNA for the CDR3: TGTGCCAGCAGCTATAGAGGGGACGGTGCCTACGAGCAGTACTTC. It yields the protein CASSYRGDGAYEQYF.